This note documents a single T cell receptor beta chain sequence. As yet, its antigen is unknown. Sequenced by immunoSEQ multiplex PCR; TCRdb stores in-frame clones only, minus some. The table includes roughly 12,000 clones, 85% detected once. The data originate from a study of monozygotic twins with cystic fibrosis. At the level of the study: Roughly 3.2 micrograms of fragmented DNA underwent roughly 15 PCR cycles for library preparation. Regarding the study as a whole: Monozygotic CF twin pairs shared significantly more nucleotide-identical clonotypes than unrelated CF individuals did.

Trimming removed 5 bases from V and 7 bases from J, with 20 bases in between. The CDR3 extends over 15 amino acids. CDR1 is MNHEY and CDR2 is SVGAGI in the germline V gene. The clonotype originates from a man between 18 and 29 years old with cystic fibrosis. The specimen sequenced was blood. J is TRBJ1-2 and V is TRBV6-5, with D possibly matching TRBD1 (5 bases). The CDR3 nucleotides are TGTGCCAGCAGTGGCCCCGACACAGGATTTCCTGGCTACACCTTC. The encoded protein is CASSGPDTGFPGYTF.